This T cell receptor (beta chain) stems from a study of cytomegalovirus exposure and HLA in healthy donors. Study-wide context: An earlier analysis found under 130 million unique TCR beta sequences from approximately 170 million T cells.

Trimming cost V 0 bases and J 10 bases, with 13 bases left between them. Germline loops: CDR1 SGHDT, CDR2 YYEEEE. The CDR3 extends over 13 amino acids. Findings and caveats of the study: The number of N-insertions in an Asian-associated ancestry cluster was reportedly below the 666-donor mean in a later analysis.

PCR used 60 Vbeta primers and 13 Jbeta primers. TCRdb keeps only in-frame clones here, not all; method: immunoSEQ multiplex PCR. The sample has 130,000 to 150,000 clones; over 70% are singletons. Points on this clone: No antigen is known for it.

V gene TRBV5-6 combines with J gene TRBJ2-5, with TRBD1 as a possible D gene (5 bases). The source of this sequence is a male donor in good health and CMV-seronegative. Sequencing was performed on PBMCs. CDR3 amino acids: CASSLGSGRDQYF. Written as DNA, the CDR3 is TGTGCCAGCAGCTTGGGGTCCGGCAGGGACCAGTACTTC.